This TCR beta chain was retrieved from a study of T cell repertoires in cytomegalovirus infection. The wider study: From public TCR beta signatures came an indication of both CMV infection and matching HLA type.

Per the germline V gene, CDR1 is MNHEY and CDR2 is SMNVEV (reference sequence). The CDR3 spans 13 residues. TCRdb recomputed calls from the reads with MiXCR, one row per CDR3 protein. Among a few hundred thousand distinct CDR3 sequences, roughly 34% were seen once, and the ten largest hold roughly 17%. As concerns this clonotype: As yet, its antigen is unknown. An end of the junction differs from the germline gene, which may be a read error.

Points from the study as a whole: The cumulative frequency of public TCR beta families distinguished individuals who carried CMV together with the relevant HLA. Ex vivo responses were dominated by HLA-C-restricted CMV-specific TCR beta clonotypes.

The origin of this receptor is a human donor in good health (CMV status not recorded). Some clones in this sample may be carry-over from other donors' samples. The chain has TRBV27 and TRBJ2-3; D gene uncertain. Sequencing used cultured PBMCs, obtained from culture after CMV antigen stimulation. The CDR3 here is CASSLKESTPSRF. CDR3 bases: TGTGCCAGCAGCTTAAAGGAAAGTACCCCCTCGAGGTTT.